This section outlines one T cell receptor (beta chain) sequence together with its context. Its antigen is not yet known. One base away there is no much larger clone; base qualities are not given. The source of the sample is a study of lymphopenia after photon versus proton radiotherapy (dated by TCRdb to the late 2010s). Background for the entire study: The immunological effects of photon versus proton radiation therapy were compared in patients with gastrointestinal tumors who developed high-grade lymphopenia. The goal of the study was to characterize the differences between the two radiation modalities in how they affect the immune system. A cohort of about 22 patients with gastrointestinal tumors who received either photon or proton therapy and subsequently developed lymphopenia was included.

Library construction relied on the immunoSEQ multiplex PCR assay. Deep sequencing of rearranged TCR beta loci, alongside multiparametric flow cytometry, was used to profile T cell repertoires. This immuneACCESS table, as held by TCRdb, lists in-frame sequences with V and J called but not all clones. Of the missing ones, under half trace to an unresolved V gene in checked studies; the others have no known cause. The sample table records 35,000 to 45,000 clones; about 80% of these occur just once. Jointly, the top ten make up 20% to 25% of the sample. The paper as a whole reports these results and caveats: After the lymphocyte count nadir, oligoclonal expansion, especially of CD8+ Temra cells, was observed in photon-treated repertoires, and the drop in diversity was driven by this expansion. Relative stability during treatment was observed in proton-treated patients, whereas loss of naive T cells and TCR diversity and gain of effector/memory populations were observed in photon-treated patients. Across the cohort, an inverse correlation was found between a larger post-nadir drop in TCR diversity and overall survival time among patients who died. The authors looked at the survival association only in patients who died, and they framed better survival with proton therapy as a possibility rather than a demonstrated result.

The germline V gene encodes CDR1 GTSNPN and CDR2 SVGIG (reference sequence). From its cysteine to its phenylalanine, the CDR3 spans 14 amino acids. CDR3 DNA only is kept here, 42 bases in frame from base 1. Trimming takes 5 bases from V and 3 bases from J, and the germline ends sit 17 bases apart. This specimen consisted of peripheral blood, obtained from a patient treated with proton-based radiotherapy. Recombination linked TRBV30 to TRBJ2-7; the D gene cannot be named for sure. The clonotype comes from a woman in her 70s with pancreatic cancer. The DNA sequence is as follows: TGTGCCTGGGCCTTGGGTGGAAATCTCTACGAGCAGTACTTC. It translates as CAWALGGNLYEQYF.